A selection of T cell receptor beta chains follows, all from one sample in a study of long-term antiretroviral therapy in people with HIV. The protocol was immunoSEQ multiplex PCR, while the TCRdb copy is restricted to in-frame clones and leaves out a portion. Of fewer than 35,000 clones in the sample, approximately 78% were seen once. Sequences were derived from unsorted PBMCs, sampled 2.9 years after starting antiretroviral therapy. These receptors all come from a middle-aged man with HIV. The CDR3 runs from the conserved cysteine through the conserved F or W. Each record gives: V gene, J gene, D gene, clone size, CDR3 DNA, CDR3 protein. D genes are given only for firm matches. For some rows the clone size is stated as once, few or many, or as a class when expanded; others skip it.

v_gene: TRBV21-1; j_gene: TRBJ2-7; d_gene: NA; abundance: once; CDR3nt: TGTGCCACCGGCTTAGTACACGAGCAGTACTTC; CDR3aa: CATGLVHEQYF
v_gene: TRBV5-1; j_gene: TRBJ1-5; d_gene: NA; abundance: NA; CDR3nt: TGCGCCAGCAGCTTGGCAGGACAAGACAATCAGCCCCAGCATTTT; CDR3aa: CASSLAGQDNQPQHF
v_gene: TRBV4-3; j_gene: TRBJ1-3; d_gene: NA; abundance: NA; CDR3nt: TGCGCCAGCAGCCGCGGACAGTTCGGAAACACCATATATTTT; CDR3aa: CASSRGQFGNTIYF
v_gene: TRBV7-2; j_gene: TRBJ2-7; d_gene: TRBD1; abundance: once; CDR3nt: TGTGCCAGCAGCTCAGACAGGGGCTACGAGCAGTACTTC; CDR3aa: CASSSDRGYEQYF
v_gene: TRBV28; j_gene: TRBJ2-7; d_gene: TRBD2; abundance: NA; CDR3nt: TGTGCCAGCAGTTTATTCAGCGGGGTAAACTACGAGCAGTACTTC; CDR3aa: CASSLFSGVNYEQYF
v_gene: TRBV6-1; j_gene: TRBJ2-5; d_gene: TRBD2; abundance: NA; CDR3nt: TGTGCCAGCAGTGAGGGACTAGTTCCTACCGAGACCCAGTACTTC; CDR3aa: CASSEGLVPTETQYF
v_gene: TRBV6-6; j_gene: TRBJ2-5; d_gene: TRBD2; abundance: once; CDR3nt: TGTGCCAGCAGTTACTCGATACGGGGGGGCCAAGAGACCCAGTACTTC; CDR3aa: CASSYSIRGGQETQYF
v_gene: TRBV7-6; j_gene: TRBJ2-7; d_gene: TRBD1; abundance: few; CDR3nt: TGTGCCAGCAGCTCCGGGACAGGGGCGGACGAGCAGTACTTC; CDR3aa: CASSSGTGADEQYF
v_gene: TRBV4-1; j_gene: TRBJ2-6; d_gene: NA; abundance: once; CDR3nt: TGCGCCAGCAGCCAAGATATAAGCTCTGGGGCCAACGTCCTGACTTTC; CDR3aa: CASSQDISSGANVLTF
v_gene: TRBV7-9; j_gene: TRBJ1-2; d_gene: NA; abundance: NA; CDR3nt: TGTGCCAGCAGCTTAAGGCACAGTCGACGGGCTAACTATGGCTACACCTTC; CDR3aa: CASSLRHSRRANYGYTF
v_gene: TRBV29-1; j_gene: TRBJ2-1; d_gene: TRBD2; abundance: NA; CDR3nt: TGCAGCGTTGGTCTGCGGGGGGCCTCGATGTTCTTC; CDR3aa: CSVGLRGASMFF
v_gene: TRBV7-2; j_gene: TRBJ1-1; d_gene: NA; abundance: NA; CDR3nt: TGTGCCAGCAGCTTCACAAGGGAGAACACTGAAGCTTTCTTT; CDR3aa: CASSFTRENTEAFF
v_gene: TRBV6-1; j_gene: TRBJ2-7; d_gene: TRBD1; abundance: NA; CDR3nt: TGTGCCAGCAGTGAAGGGACAGGGGGCTACGAGCAGTACTTC; CDR3aa: CASSEGTGGYEQYF
v_gene: TRBV27; j_gene: TRBJ2-3; d_gene: TRBD2; abundance: once; CDR3nt: TGTGCCAGCAGTTCCCCACTAGCGGGGAGCACAGATACGCAGTATTTT; CDR3aa: CASSSPLAGSTDTQYF
v_gene: TRBV9; j_gene: TRBJ1-5; d_gene: NA; abundance: NA; CDR3nt: TGTGCCAGCACGAGGCAGCCCCAGCATTTT; CDR3aa: CASTRQPQHF
v_gene: TRBV7-9; j_gene: TRBJ2-7; d_gene: TRBD1; abundance: NA; CDR3nt: TGTGCCAGCAGCTTACAGGGGGCCTACGAGCAGTACTTC; CDR3aa: CASSLQGAYEQYF
v_gene: TRBV5-4; j_gene: TRBJ2-5; d_gene: NA; abundance: NA; CDR3nt: TGTGCCAGCAGTTTGGGGGGTTCGCCTCAAGAGACCCAGTACTTC; CDR3aa: CASSLGGSPQETQYF
v_gene: TRBV18; j_gene: TRBJ2-2; d_gene: NA; abundance: NA; CDR3nt: TGTGCCAGCTCACCTAGCTTGACAGCGAACACCGGGGAGCTGTTTTTT; CDR3aa: CASSPSLTANTGELFF
v_gene: TRBV6-1; j_gene: TRBJ1-4; d_gene: NA; abundance: NA; CDR3nt: TGTGCCAGCAGTGAGGTGGGAAGGGAGGAAAAACTGTTTTTT; CDR3aa: CASSEVGREEKLFF
v_gene: TRBV9; j_gene: TRBJ2-1; d_gene: TRBD2; abundance: few; CDR3nt: TGTGCCAGCAGCGTAGCTCCCCGCAGGAGCGGGGGGGCCTCCTACAATGAGCAGTTCTTC; CDR3aa: CASSVAPRRSGGASYNEQFF
v_gene: TRBV6-6; j_gene: TRBJ2-7; d_gene: NA; abundance: NA; CDR3nt: TGTGCCAGCAGTTCCCTTGCCACAAGGGGTCTGGAGCAGTACTTC; CDR3aa: CASSSLATRGLEQYF
v_gene: TRBV7-7; j_gene: TRBJ2-2; d_gene: NA; abundance: few; CDR3nt: TGTGCTAGCAGCTTAAGACATCAGAACGGGGAGCTGTTTTTT; CDR3aa: CASSLRHQNGELFF
v_gene: TRBV28; j_gene: TRBJ2-5; d_gene: NA; abundance: NA; CDR3nt: TGTGCCAGCAGTTTAACGGTCCTGCAAGAGACCCAGTACTTC; CDR3aa: CASSLTVLQETQYF
v_gene: TRBV18; j_gene: TRBJ1-1; d_gene: NA; abundance: once; CDR3nt: TGTGCCAGCTCACCTTCGGCACAGGGGAACACTGAAGCTTTCTTT; CDR3aa: CASSPSAQGNTEAFF
v_gene: TRBV4-1; j_gene: TRBJ2-7; d_gene: TRBD2; abundance: NA; CDR3nt: TGCGCCAGCAGCCAAGAGGGCGGGGGGTCGGTCTACGAGCAGTACTTC; CDR3aa: CASSQEGGGSVYEQYF
v_gene: TRBV5-1; j_gene: TRBJ2-7; d_gene: TRBD1; abundance: once; CDR3nt: TGCGCCAGCAGCCCCCGGGACAGGGTGGGCGAGCAGTACTTC; CDR3aa: CASSPRDRVGEQYF
v_gene: TRBV27; j_gene: TRBJ2-5; d_gene: NA; abundance: NA; CDR3nt: TGTGCCAGCAGTGCACTTTCGGACAGCCAAGAGACCCAGTACTTC; CDR3aa: CASSALSDSQETQYF
v_gene: TRBV2; j_gene: TRBJ1-2; d_gene: NA; abundance: NA; CDR3nt: TGTGCCACCGAGCCTACACTAAACTATGGCTACACCTTC; CDR3aa: CATEPTLNYGYTF
v_gene: TRBV6-5; j_gene: TRBJ1-1; d_gene: NA; abundance: NA; CDR3nt: TGTGCCAGCAGTTACTCGATGGCGGGGGGCACTGAAGCTTTCTTT; CDR3aa: CASSYSMAGGTEAFF
v_gene: TRBV4-1; j_gene: TRBJ1-1; d_gene: TRBD1; abundance: NA; CDR3nt: TGCGCCAGCAGCCCTCTGACAGGGACTTACACTGAAGCTTTCTTT; CDR3aa: CASSPLTGTYTEAFF
v_gene: TRBV19; j_gene: TRBJ1-6; d_gene: NA; abundance: NA; CDR3nt: TGTGCCAGTAGTATTCGGGCAGGATACGAGAGGAAAAGTTCACCCCTCCACTTT; CDR3aa: CASSIRAGYERKSSPLHF
v_gene: TRBV10-3; j_gene: TRBJ2-7; d_gene: TRBD1; abundance: NA; CDR3nt: TGTGCCATCAGTGGACAGGGGGAGCCCTACGAGCAGTACTTC; CDR3aa: CAISGQGEPYEQYF
v_gene: TRBV5-1; j_gene: TRBJ1-5; d_gene: NA; abundance: NA; CDR3nt: TGCGCCAGCAGCCCGGGGGGGACGAACTCCCGGGGCAATCAGCCCCAGCATTTT; CDR3aa: CASSPGGTNSRGNQPQHF
v_gene: TRBV29-1; j_gene: TRBJ2-5; d_gene: NA; abundance: NA; CDR3nt: TGCAGCGCCGAGGGGGGGGGAGTGGGTGAGACCCAGTACTTC; CDR3aa: CSAEGGGVGETQYF
v_gene: TRBV30; j_gene: TRBJ1-4; d_gene: TRBD1; abundance: few; CDR3nt: TGTGCCTGGAAACGTGACAGGGGGCGCGAAAAACTGTTTTTT; CDR3aa: CAWKRDRGREKLFF
v_gene: TRBV10-3; j_gene: TRBJ2-4; d_gene: NA; abundance: few; CDR3nt: TGTGCCATCAGTGAGTCGGCGGACATTCAGTACTTC; CDR3aa: CAISESADIQYF
v_gene: TRBV9; j_gene: TRBJ2-1; d_gene: NA; abundance: NA; CDR3nt: TGTGCCAGCAGCGTAGCTCCCGGCGGCGATGAGCAGTTCTTC; CDR3aa: CASSVAPGGDEQFF
v_gene: TRBV11-2; j_gene: TRBJ2-5; d_gene: TRBD2; abundance: NA; CDR3nt: TGTGCCAGCAGCTCACCACTAGCGGGGCGTCAAGAGACCCAGTACTTC; CDR3aa: CASSSPLAGRQETQYF
v_gene: TRBV9; j_gene: TRBJ1-2; d_gene: TRBD1; abundance: NA; CDR3nt: TGTGCCAGCAGCGACGGAGGGGGCAGCCCCAACTATGGCTACACCTTC; CDR3aa: CASSDGGGSPNYGYTF
v_gene: TRBV7-9; j_gene: TRBJ1-3; d_gene: NA; abundance: NA; CDR3nt: TGTGCCAGCAGCGGGGACTCTGGAAACACCATATATTTT; CDR3aa: CASSGDSGNTIYF
v_gene: TRBV11-1; j_gene: TRBJ2-1; d_gene: TRBD2; abundance: NA; CDR3nt: TGTGCCAGCAGCTTAGCAATAACTAGCGGGGGGGCCAGGGATGAGCAGTTCTTC; CDR3aa: CASSLAITSGGARDEQFF
v_gene: TRBV4-3; j_gene: TRBJ2-1; d_gene: NA; abundance: few; CDR3nt: TGCGCCAGCAGCCAAGATTACTACAATGAGCAGTTCTTC; CDR3aa: CASSQDYYNEQFF